This T cell receptor (beta chain) was obtained from a study of beta chain features in type 1 diabetes. The wider study: Examination of sorted cells across all samples involved around 100,000,000 cells. Study-wide points: Junctions at VDJ sites from type 1 diabetes patients had fewer insertions and more deletions.

The CDR3 loop spans 15 amino acids. Trimming left V 5 bases short and J 5 bases short, with 18 bases between. Germline V gene sequence: CDR1 SEHNR, CDR2 FQNEAQ (reference sequence). Note on this clone: Its antigen is unidentified.

Sequencing targeted expressed TCRB transcripts, as all isolated RNA had been reverse transcribed. Sequencing used immunoSEQ multiplex PCR; TCRdb keeps in-frame clones, though not all of them. The sample records some 410,000 clones, 14% being singletons. The source is a man aged 30-40 years in good health. The rearrangement joins TRBV7-9 to TRBJ2-5; perhaps TRBD2 as D (6 bases). The sample consisted of naive CD4+ T cells from blood. CDR3 nucleotides: TGTGCCAGCAGCCGTGTCCCGCGGGGTCGGGAGACCCAGTACTTC. Protein product: CASSRVPRGRETQYF.